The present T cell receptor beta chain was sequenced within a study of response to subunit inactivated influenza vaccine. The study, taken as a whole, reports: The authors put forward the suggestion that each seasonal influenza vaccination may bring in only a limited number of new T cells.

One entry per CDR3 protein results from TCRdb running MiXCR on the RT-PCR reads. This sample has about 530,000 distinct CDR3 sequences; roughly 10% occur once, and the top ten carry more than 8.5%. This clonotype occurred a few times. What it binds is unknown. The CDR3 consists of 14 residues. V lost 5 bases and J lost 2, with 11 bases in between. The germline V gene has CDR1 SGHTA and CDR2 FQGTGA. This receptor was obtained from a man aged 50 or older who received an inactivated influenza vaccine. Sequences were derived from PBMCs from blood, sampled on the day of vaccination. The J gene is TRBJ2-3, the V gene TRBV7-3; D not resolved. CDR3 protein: CASSRSPDTDTQYF. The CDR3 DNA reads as TGTGCCAGCAGCCGTAGCCCCGACACAGATACGCAGTATTTT.